This entry features one T cell receptor beta chain sequence. Its target is not known. V gave up 3 bases and J gave up 3 bases, with 16 bases separating them. This CDR3 comprises 15 residues. Germline CDR1 reads SGHDT; CDR2 reads YYEEEE. The data originate from a study of cytomegalovirus exposure and HLA in healthy donors. Study in general: Most donors, about 82% of roughly 400 genotyped, fell in the Caucasian-associated ancestry cluster.

A multiplex PCR was run with 60 Vbeta primers and 13 Jbeta primers. The table came from immunoSEQ multiplex PCR; TCRdb's copy has only in-frame clones and leaves some out. The table lists about 160,000 clones, 80% of them singletons. Findings of the study overall: In a later analysis, roughly 17,000 TCR beta sequences were associated with HLA alleles at 0.05 false discovery rate. In a later analysis, several top co-occurrence clusters appeared linked to parvovirus B19, influenza, CMV and Epstein-Barr virus. Likely technical artifact: a cluster of highly shared sequence variants.

The TCR comes from a man aged 18-30 years in good health and CMV-seropositive. The specimen sequenced was PBMCs. The chain is built from TRBV5-6 and TRBJ2-7; D may be TRBD1 (6 bases). CDR3 DNA sequence: TGTGCCAGCAGCTCGACTTCAGGGGCCCTCTACGAGCAGTACTTC. It specifies CASSSTSGALYEQYF.